This TCR beta chain is from a study of blood T cell repertoires in COVID-19. Turning to the study itself: Researchers got acute and convalescent COVID-19 samples from the United States, Italy and Spain.

A few counts support this clone. Germline loops: CDR1 MGHRA, CDR2 YSYEKL. The J segment lost 5 bases and the V segment lost 4 bases, leaving 11 bases of the junction unmatched. The CDR3 has 18 residues. Repertoires were generated with immunoSEQ multiplex PCR, while TCRdb's copy carries only in-frame clones and drops some. The profile shows hundreds of thousands of clones, approximately 83% of them singletons. The TCR comes from a woman between 50 and 59 years old who had recovered from COVID-19. The rearrangement joins TRBV4-1 to TRBJ1-6; TRBD1 aligns across 10 bases. The sample taken for sequencing was peripheral blood. The CDR3 protein is CASSRGQTGGPHNSPLHF. The CDR3 DNA sequence: TGCGCCAGCAGCCGAGGACAGACAGGGGGCCCTCATAATTCACCCCTCCACTTT.